These 26 T cell receptor beta chains were sequenced from one sample in a study of low-dose radiotherapy and immunotherapy resistance in tumors. Time point given: after trial treatment. Specified treatment: LDRT plus nivolumab, ipilimumab, low-dose cyclophosphamide and aspirin (RACIN trial). First-strand cDNA relied on TRAV- and TRBV-specific primers spanning alpha and beta chains. Using a constant-region primer together with a V-primer adapter, TCRs were subjected to 20 PCR cycles of amplification. TCRdb reanalysed the reads using MiXCR and keeps one entry per CDR3 protein. The sample includes approximately 84,000 distinct CDR3 sequences, roughly 17% of them seen just once. The specimen was PBMCs, collected after low-dose radiotherapy plus immunotherapy. The receptors here all came from a male donor with prostate cancer.

Concerning this clonotype: A read error likely explains this, since a far larger clone differs by one base. The chain couples TRBV28 to TRBJ1-5; 7 bases are shared with TRBD1. Germline trimming cut 7 bases from V and 3 bases from J; bases unmatched to any gene: 6. CDR3 size: 14 residues. CDR1 is MDHEN, CDR2 SYDVKM, per germline. The CDR3 here is CASIWGQLNQPQHF. The CDR3 DNA reads TGTGCCAGCATCTGGGGACAGCTCAATCAGCCCCAGCATTTT.

Points on this clonotype: It is likely a read error: a sequence one base away is far more abundant. The CDR3 sequence is CASSPKGRTRVQSFNEQFF. The DNA of the CDR3 is TGTGCCAGCAGCCCAAAGGGGCGGACTAGAGTTCAAAGTTTCAATGAGCAGTTCTTC. The genes are TRBV13 and TRBJ2-1, with 7 nucleotides matching TRBD2. J gave up 6 bases and V 5 bases, and 22 bases lay outside the gene matches. This CDR3 region has 19 residues. Looked up from germline, CDR1 is PRHDT and CDR2 is FYEKMQ (reference sequence).

This clonotype showed up many times. J is TRBJ2-7 and V is TRBV6-6; D is undetermined. Trimming left V 6 bases short and J 7 bases short, with 13 bases between. This CDR3 is 12 amino acids long. The germline V gene has CDR1 MNHNY and CDR2 SVGAGI (reference sequence). The CDR3 here is CASRHTGAEQYF. CDR3 DNA: TGTGCCAGCAGACACACGGGCGCGGAGCAGTACTTC.

This chain connects TRBV11-2 to TRBJ2-1, with a weak D call TRBD2 (5 bases). V shed 5 bases and J shed 10 bases, with 21 bases lying between them. Germline CDR1 reads SGHAT; CDR2 reads FQNNGV. CDR3 length equals 15 residues. The CDR3: CASSGREGVTGEQFF. In nucleotides, the CDR3 is TGTGCCAGCAGCGGCCGAGAGGGTGTCACCGGGGAGCAGTTCTTC. The full variable domain, with the rest looked up from reference TRBV11-2 and TRBJ2-1, is EAGVAQSPRYKIIEKRQSVAFWCNPISGHATLYWYQQILGQGPKLLIQFQNNGVVDDSQLPKDRFSAERLKGVDSTLKIQPAKLEDSAVYLCASSGREGVTGEQFFGPGTRLTVL.

This clonotype has a count of ten or more. V is TRBV18 and J is TRBJ1-3; no definite D call. From germline, CDR1 is KGHSH and CDR2 LQKENI. The CDR3 covers 15 residues. Trimming removed 0 bases from V and 0 bases from J, with 6 bases in between. CDR3 bases: TGTGCCAGCTCACCACCCGTATACTCTGGAAACACCATATATTTT. Translating it yields CASSPPVYSGNTIYF.

This clonotype was counted many times. J is TRBJ2-5 and V is TRBV6-6, with no clear D. Germline CDR1 MNHNY, CDR2 SVGAGI (reference sequence). The V end was cut by 2 bases, the J end by 3 bases, with 19 bases between. The CDR3 spans 17 residues. In nucleotides, the CDR3 is TGTGCCAGCAGTTACCGTGCTAGTACGAATATGGAAGAGACCCAGTACTTC. Residues: CASSYRASTNMEETQYF.

The rearrangement joins TRBV4-2 to TRBJ2-7, with 13 bases fitting TRBD2. The CDR3 spans 15 residues. The germline V gene has CDR1 LGHNA and CDR2 YNFKEQ. J gave up 6 bases and V 0 bases, and 2 bases lay outside the gene matches. The CDR3 sequence is CASSQETSGGIEQYF. The CDR3 DNA reads as TGTGCCAGCAGCCAAGAGACTAGCGGGGGGATCGAGCAGTACTTC.

This clonotype occurred many times. The V and J genes are TRBV25-1 and TRBJ1-5, with D maybe TRBD1 (5 bases). Germline CDR1 MGHDK, CDR2 SYGVNS. The CDR3 sequence is 12 residues long. Trimming took off 2 bases at V and 6 bases at J, with 5 bases between the two ends. The CDR3 DNA follows: TGTGCCAGCAGTGAACAGGGTCAGCCCCAGCATTTT. As protein: CASSEQGQPQHF.

Turning to this clonotype: Since a far larger clone is one base different, this is likely a read error. CDR3 DNA: TGCGCCAGCAGCTTTGAGGGAGCTCCTGAGCAGTACTTC. Translated: CASSFEGAPEQYF. This chain connects TRBV5-1 to TRBJ2-7; tentatively, D is TRBD2 (5 bases). The V end lost 2 bases, the J end lost 7 bases, and 13 bases lay between the germline ends. The CDR3 runs to 13 residues. Germline CDR1 reads SGHRS; CDR2 reads YFSETQ.

Regarding this clonotype: A far bigger clonotype differs at one base, so this is likely a read error. V and J are TRBV5-1 and TRBJ2-5; 7 bases are a match to TRBD2. Germline V gene lookup returns CDR1 SGHRS and CDR2 YFSETQ. CDR3 size: 12 residues. DNA of the CDR3: TGTGCCAGCAGCTACCCGGGGGGTGAGCAGTACTTC. This sequence encodes CASSYPGGEQYF.

This clonotype has a count of ten or more. The chain links TRBV2 to TRBJ1-2; TRBD1 matches 7 bases. Germline lookup yields CDR1 SNHLY and CDR2 FYNNEI. Germline trimming cut 5 bases from V and 7 bases from J; bases unmatched to any gene: 10. This CDR3 has 14 residues. The CDR3 region is CASSISGGKGGYTF. The CDR3 region has the DNA TGTGCCAGCAGTATCTCAGGGGGGAAGGGTGGCTACACCTTC.

Ten or more counts support this clonotype. J is TRBJ1-2 and V is TRBV4-3; the match to TRBD1 covers 8 bases. This CDR3 spans 15 amino acids. The germline gives CDR1 LGHNA, CDR2 YSLEER. With 5 bases clipped from V and 4 bases from J, the junction kept 9 bases outside the gene matches. CDR3: CASSSYYRGSYGYTF. CDR3 bases: TGCGCCAGCAGCTCCTACTACAGGGGGTCCTATGGCTACACCTTC.

The V call is TRBV30, the J call TRBJ2-7, with TRBD1 identical over 9 bases. Losses at the gene ends were 2 bases for V and 1 base for J; bases not matched to a gene: 12. The V gene's germline CDR1 is GTSNPN and CDR2 SVGIG (reference sequence). This CDR3 contains 17 residues. The CDR3 reads CAWSLPQGADWSYEQYF. The CDR3 nucleotides are TGTGCCTGGAGTCTTCCACAGGGGGCCGATTGGTCCTACGAGCAGTACTTC.

This clonotype showed up many times. This chain links TRBV2 with TRBJ1-2, with D tentatively TRBD1 (6 bases). Trimming took off 11 bases at V and 14 bases at J, with 21 bases between the two ends. Germline V gene sequence: CDR1 SNHLY, CDR2 FYNNEI. CDR3 size: 11 residues. The CDR3 DNA reads TGTGCCGGGGACATTGACGGTCCTCTAACCTTC. This encodes CAGDIDGPLTF.

This clonotype was seen ten or more times. The J gene is TRBJ1-6, the V gene TRBV6-2 or TRBV6-3, with TRBD1 matching 7 bases. The J segment lost 6 bases and the V segment lost 2 bases, leaving 16 bases of the junction unmatched. CDR1 and CDR2 from the germline V gene are MNHEY and SVGEGT. This CDR3 region has 19 residues. The CDR3 DNA reads as TGTGCCAGCAGTTACCCGCCAGGGACAGCGGTTTTGGGTAATTCACCCCTCCACTTT. This gives the protein CASSYPPGTAVLGNSPLHF.

On this clonotype: Possible read error: a much larger clone is one base away. The V call is TRBV7-9, the J call TRBJ2-1, with TRBD2 matching over 7 bases. CDR3 size: 15 residues. The V gene's germline CDR1 is SEHNR and CDR2 FQNEAQ (reference sequence). The V segment lost 5 bases and the J segment 8 bases; nucleotides outside the gene matches: 12. The CDR3 spells CASSNRDYSPDEQFF. CDR3 sequence (DNA): TGTGCCAGCAGCAACCGGGACTACTCCCCCGATGAGCAGTTCTTC.

This clonotype has at least ten counts. V is TRBV29-1 and J is TRBJ1-1; 7 nucleotides line up with TRBD1. The germline gives CDR1 SQVTM, CDR2 ANQGSEA. There are 13 residues in the CDR3. V gave up 3 bases and J gave up 6 bases; unmatched junction bases: 7. CDR3 nucleotide sequence: TGCAGCGTTGAGGAAGGAGGGGGCCCTGAAGCTTTCTTT. As protein: CSVEEGGGPEAFF.

The chain couples TRBV11-2 to TRBJ2-3; TRBD2 might be the D (6 bases). The V gene's germline CDR1 is SGHAT and CDR2 FQNNGV. V was clipped by 2 bases and J by 7 bases, with 16 bases between them. The CDR3 sequence is 15 residues long. The CDR3 is CASSLLARGPNTQYF. CDR3 sequence (DNA): TGTGCCAGCAGCTTACTAGCGCGGGGACCCAATACGCAGTATTTT.

The sample holds many counts of this clonotype. The rearrangement uses TRBV28 and TRBJ1-1; D is perhaps TRBD1 (6 bases). CDR3 length equals 15 residues. CDR1 MDHEN and CDR2 SYDVKM come from the germline V gene. Between the trimmed V and J ends, which lost 4 bases and 1 base, there was a span of 13 bases. CDR3 residues: CASSSFGGPNTEAFF. DNA for the CDR3: TGTGCCAGCAGTTCGTTTGGGGGCCCGAACACTGAAGCTTTCTTT.

This clonotype was observed at least ten times. J is TRBJ2-1 and V is TRBV19; D is undetermined. The CDR3 spans 15 residues. Per the germline V gene, CDR1 is LNHDA and CDR2 is SQIVND (reference sequence). V was cut by 7 bases and J by 5 bases, with 18 bases left in between. CDR3 DNA sequence: TGTGCCAGTATGGCCCCTCTCCCGACCCACAATGAGCAGTTCTTC. Protein sequence: CASMAPLPTHNEQFF.

Remarks on this clonotype: Given a far larger clone just one base away, this is likely a sequencing read error. The J gene is TRBJ2-7, the V gene TRBV19, with D possibly TRBD2 on 6 matching bases. Germline CDR1 and CDR2: LNHDA and SQIVND (reference sequence). This CDR3 spans 13 amino acids. Trimming shortened V by 3 bases and J by 7 bases, and 13 bases separated the two germline ends. The CDR3 region has the DNA TGTGCCAGTAGTATTCGGGGGTGGGGTGAGCAGTACTTC. Translating it yields CASSIRGWGEQYF.

The chain links TRBV2 to TRBJ2-1; no firm D call. The length of the CDR3 is 10 residues. Trimming left V 10 bases short and J 8 bases short, with 9 bases between. The germline gives CDR1 SNHLY, CDR2 FYNNEI. The CDR3: CATSEDEQFF. DNA for the CDR3: TGTGCCACCAGCGAGGATGAGCAGTTCTTC. The full variable domain, in which reference TRBV2 and TRBJ2-1 provide the parts outside the CDR3, is EPEVTQTPSHQVTQMGQEVILRCVPISNHLYFYWYRQILGQKVEFLVSFYNNEISEKSEIFDDQFSVERPDGSNFTLKIRSTKLEDSAMYFCATSEDEQFFGPGTRLTVL.

V is TRBV28 and J is TRBJ1-2; a weak D match, TRBD1 (6 bases). The length of the CDR3 is 15 residues. Germline CDR1 and CDR2: MDHEN and SYDVKM. V dropped 8 bases and J dropped 4 bases, with 20 bases sitting between them. The CDR3 sequence: CASGGQTKSLYGYTF. The CDR3 DNA is TGTGCCAGCGGTGGACAGACCAAATCACTCTATGGCTACACCTTC.

This clonotype was seen repeatedly, ten times or more. This sequence joins TRBV20-1 and TRBJ2-4; no reliable D call. V was pared by 5 bases and J by 0 bases, with 14 bases between. Germline lookup yields CDR1 DFQATT and CDR2 SNEGSKA (reference sequence). The CDR3 has 15 residues. The CDR3 DNA is TGCAGTGCTCTTTCTGGCGGTTTAGCCAAAAACATTCAGTACTTC. This sequence encodes CSALSGGLAKNIQYF.

Regarding this clonotype: A much more abundant neighbour one base away suggests this may be a read error. The rearrangement joins TRBV28 to TRBJ2-5; 7 bases are a match to TRBD2. Germline V lookup: CDR1 MDHEN, CDR2 SYDVKM. CDR3 length: 14 residues. CDR3 DNA: TGTGCCAGCAGCCACGCCGGGAGCGGGGAGACCAAGTACTTC. Translation gives CASSHAGSGETKYF.

The sample holds many counts of this clonotype. The chain is built from TRBV6-4 and TRBJ2-1; D possibly uses TRBD1 or TRBD2 (6 bases each). CDR3 length: 14 residues. Trimming removed 5 bases at V and 7 bases at J, with 15 bases between. Per germline, CDR1 MRHNA and CDR2 SNTAGT. The CDR3 DNA reads as TGTGCCAGCAGTAGGTCAGGGGCGGGAAATGAGCAGTTCTTC. Translated: CASSRSGAGNEQFF.